The 9 T cell receptor beta chains given below trace back to one sample, sequenced in a study of post-analysis software for immune sequencing data. No antigen is known for these receptors. Notes on the study in general: Comparison of patients with controls showed 5 or 6 TRBV segments more frequent in patients, TRBV5-6, TRBV5-1 and TRBV20-1 among them.

TCR beta libraries were prepared from cDNA with unique molecular identifiers. TCRdb fed the PCR reads into MiXCR, producing one record per CDR3 protein. Here the sample spans hundreds of thousands of distinct CDR3 sequences, approximately 30% being singletons. Sequencing was performed on blood. These receptors were obtained from a girl between 10 and 17 years old with multiple sclerosis.

This clonotype has a count of ten or more. The chain joins TRBV4-3 to TRBJ2-7; D call uncertain. The CDR3 spans 13 residues. Looked up from germline, CDR1 is LGHNA and CDR2 is YSLEER. Trimming removed 1 base from V and 1 base from J, with 5 bases in between. CDR3 amino acids: CASSQGTSYEQYF. CDR3 nucleotides: TGCGCCAGCAGCCAAGGCACGTCCTACGAGCAGTACTTC.

The genes are TRBV5-1 and TRBJ2-1; TRBD1 agrees at 8 bases. The germline V gene encodes CDR1 SGHRS and CDR2 YFSETQ. This CDR3 has 16 residues. The J segment lost 6 bases and the V segment lost 4 bases, leaving 12 bases of the junction unmatched. CDR3 nucleotides: TGCGCCAGCAGCCCCCGGGACAGGTTAGGTGGCAATGAGCAGTTCTTC. This translates into CASSPRDRLGGNEQFF.

Concerning this clonotype itself: Since a much larger clone is just one base distant, this may be a read error. The V and J genes are TRBV5-1 and TRBJ2-5; tentative D call: TRBD2 (5 bases). This CDR3 is built from 13 residues. Trimming took 3 bases from V and 11 from J, leaving 17 bases between them. The germline V gene encodes CDR1 SGHRS and CDR2 YFSETQ. This CDR3 reads CASSSPSGNEQYF. In DNA, the CDR3 is TGCGCCAGCAGCTCACCGTCCGGGAATGAGCAGTACTTC.

The chain is built from TRBV2 and TRBJ2-5; D is possibly TRBD1 (6 bases). Germline loops: CDR1 SNHLY, CDR2 FYNNEI. This CDR3 contains 17 residues. V was clipped by 0 bases and J by 0 bases, with 14 bases between them. CDR3 DNA sequence: TGTGCCAGCAGTGAAGCGCGCTTAGGACAGCACCAAGAGACCCAGTACTTC. It translates to CASSEARLGQHQETQYF.

This clonotype has only a few counts. The rearrangement joins TRBV20-1 to TRBJ1-2, with a possible D match to TRBD1 (6 bases). Per germline, CDR1 DFQATT and CDR2 SNEGSKA (reference sequence). The length of the CDR3 is 15 residues. The V end lost 5 bases, the J end lost 2 bases, and 18 bases lay between the germline ends. As DNA, the CDR3 is TGCAGTGCTCCGAACTTGGGGGCTTCAAACTATGGCTACACCTTC. It yields the protein CSAPNLGASNYGYTF.

The table lists this clonotype with many counts. The rearrangement joins TRBV6-5 to TRBJ1-2; a possible D gene is TRBD1 (6 bases). Germline assignment: CDR1 MNHEY and CDR2 SVGAGI. This CDR3 is built from 16 residues. The V gene lost 1 base and the J gene lost 8 bases, with 20 bases spanning the gap. As DNA, the CDR3 is TGTGCCAGCAGTTACTTCAAATCGGATGGCAGGGGCGGCTACACCTTC. Protein product: CASSYFKSDGRGGYTF.

This clonotype was observed a handful of times. The chain combines TRBV29-1 with TRBJ1-2; D is unclear. Germline V gives CDR1 SQVTM, CDR2 ANQGSEA. The length of the CDR3 is 13 residues. Trimming removed 5 bases at V and 0 bases at J, with 10 bases between. CDR3 loop: CSVPSDSNYGYTF. The CDR3 coding sequence is TGCAGCGTTCCATCGGACTCTAACTATGGCTACACCTTC. The full variable domain, in which reference TRBV29-1 and TRBJ1-2 provide the parts outside the CDR3, is SAVISQKPSRDICQRGTSLTIQCQVDSQVTMMFWYRQQPGQSLTLIATANQGSEATYESGFVIDKFPISRPNLTFSTLTVSNMSPEDSSIYLCSVPSDSNYGYTFGSGTRLTVV.

The chain recombines TRBV20-1 with TRBJ2-7; tentative D call: TRBD2 (5 bases). This CDR3 is built from 16 residues. CDR1 and CDR2 from the germline V gene are DFQATT and SNEGSKA (reference sequence). Between the trimmed V and J ends, which lost 1 base and 1 base, there was a span of 17 bases. The chain's CDR3 is CSARVRRRAGSYEQYF. Here the CDR3 DNA reads TGCAGTGCTAGAGTTAGGAGGCGGGCCGGATCCTACGAGCAGTACTTC.

The chain is built from TRBV5-1 and TRBJ2-3, with 9 bases identical to TRBD2. The CDR3 has 17 amino acids. Trimming took 4 bases from V and 5 from J; bases not matched to a gene: 14. The germline V gene encodes CDR1 SGHRS and CDR2 YFSETQ. For the CDR3, the DNA is TGCGCCAGCAGCCCCCTCCCGCCTAGCGGGGCTATAGATACGCAGTATTTT. It translates to CASSPLPPSGAIDTQYF.